These 17 T cell receptor beta chains came from one sample sequenced in a study of blood T cell repertoires in COVID-19. Sequenced by immunoSEQ multiplex PCR; TCRdb stores in-frame clones only, minus some. The data show some 240,000 clones, with about 80% seen just once and roughly 3.1% held by the top ten. The material sequenced was PBMCs or T cells enriched from blood (not recorded which). The receptors stem from a man in his fifties or sixties who had recovered from COVID-19.

Regarding this clone: The same CDR3 arises from other DNA sequences in this sample as well. The chain is built from TRBV5-4 and TRBJ1-5, with D unresolved. The CDR3 spans 14 residues. V was clipped by 4 bases and J by 2 bases, with 10 bases between them. Per germline, CDR1 SGHNT and CDR2 YYREEE (reference sequence). CDR3 bases: TGTGCCAGCAGCCTGGCGGGAGGCAATCAGCCCCAGCATTTT. This sequence encodes CASSLAGGNQPQHF.

V is TRBV18 and J is TRBJ1-1; unclear D gene. V was shortened by 2 bases and J by 1 base, with 8 bases between the two germline ends. Germline lookup yields CDR1 KGHSH and CDR2 LQKENI. The CDR3 totals 14 residues. The CDR3 loop is CASSPDPGNTEAFF. DNA for the CDR3: TGTGCCAGCTCACCAGACCCGGGGAACACTGAAGCTTTCTTT.

The chain couples TRBV2 to TRBJ2-5; D is perhaps TRBD2 (6 bases). Trimming pared 4 bases from V and 4 bases from J, leaving 16 bases between. Germline V gene data show CDR1 as SNHLY and CDR2 as FYNNEI. This CDR3 comprises 15 residues. The DNA of the CDR3 is TGTGCCAGCAGTGGGACTGCGGGAAAAGGAGAGACCCAGTACTTC. Translation: CASSGTAGKGETQYF.

This clone was seen a few times. CDR3 amino acids: CASSRDRDRKTTNYGYTF. CDR3 in DNA: TGTGCCAGCTCACGCGATCGGGACAGGAAGACTACTAACTATGGCTACACCTTC. This rearrangement joins TRBV18 to TRBJ1-2, with TRBD1 matching 8 bases. This CDR3 is built from 18 residues. Looked up from germline, CDR1 is KGHSH and CDR2 is LQKENI. V lost 4 bases to trimming and J lost 0 bases; unmatched junction nucleotides: 13.

The chain combines TRBV5-4 with TRBJ2-7, with D perhaps TRBD2 (6 bases). Germline V gene data show CDR1 as SGHNT and CDR2 as YYREEE (reference sequence). Trimming stripped 4 bases from V and 7 bases from J, with 12 bases between. This CDR3 comprises 12 residues. Here the CDR3 DNA reads TGTGCCAGCAGCCTGGACTATGGTGAGCAGTACTTC. This gives the protein CASSLDYGEQYF.

The rearrangement links TRBV13 to TRBJ2-6; D is ambiguous. Per germline, CDR1 PRHDT and CDR2 FYEKMQ (reference sequence). This CDR3 contains 16 residues. The V and J ends lost 1 base and 1 base respectively, with 8 bases between them. CDR3 region: CASSLAGWSGANVLTF. The CDR3 DNA sequence: TGTGCCAGCAGCTTAGCCGGGTGGTCTGGGGCCAACGTCCTGACTTTC.

The genes are TRBV7-3 and TRBJ1-1; TRBD1 is a possible D gene (6 bases). The CDR3 sequence is 14 residues long. The V gene lost 5 bases and the J gene lost 1 base, with 11 bases spanning the gap. Per the germline V gene, CDR1 is SGHTA and CDR2 is FQGTGA. For the CDR3, the DNA is TGTGCCAGCAGCCAGGACAGACGGAACACTGAAGCTTTCTTT. Residues: CASSQDRRNTEAFF.

The chain carries TRBV7-2 and TRBJ2-3; D unclear. V was shortened by 3 bases and J by 1 base, with 5 bases between the two germline ends. CDR1 is SGHTA and CDR2 is FQGNSA in the germline V gene. The CDR3 length is 13 residues. DNA of the CDR3: TGTGCCAGCAGCTTCCAGGGCACAGATACGCAGTATTTT. Protein sequence: CASSFQGTDTQYF.

The genes are TRBV5-1 and TRBJ2-3, with TRBD2 identical over 11 bases. This CDR3 contains 18 residues. Trimming took 0 bases from V and 0 from J; bases not matched to a gene: 6. Germline V gene lookup returns CDR1 SGHRS and CDR2 YFSETQ. CDR3 sequence: CASSLGLAGRLSTDTQYF. In DNA form, the CDR3 reads TGCGCCAGCAGCTTGGGACTAGCGGGGAGGCTTAGCACAGATACGCAGTATTTT.

V and J are TRBV9 and TRBJ1-2; tentative D call: TRBD1 (6 bases). Per the germline V gene, CDR1 is SGDLS and CDR2 is YYNGEE. The CDR3 length is 17 residues. V was cut by 6 bases and J by 4 bases, with 25 bases left in between. The CDR3 reads CASTRGGQGRGIYGYTF. The CDR3 DNA sequence: TGTGCCAGCACACGCGGTGGGCAGGGGAGGGGCATCTATGGCTACACCTTC.

The gene calls are TRBV9 and TRBJ1-2; 7 positions agree with TRBD1. The germline V gene encodes CDR1 SGDLS and CDR2 YYNGEE. J lost 7 bases, V lost 3 bases, and 9 bases had no gene match. The CDR3 covers 14 residues. For the CDR3, the DNA is TGTGCCAGCAGCGGGGACAGCCTTGGGACTGGCTACACCTTC. The encoded protein is CASSGDSLGTGYTF. Full variable domain (missing parts from reference TRBV9 and TRBJ1-2): DSGVTQTPKHLITATGQRVTLRCSPRSGDLSVYWYQQSLDQGLQFLIQYYNGEERAKGNILERFSAQQFPDLHSELNLSSLELGDSALYFCASSGDSLGTGYTFGSGTRLTVV.

The chain couples TRBV6-5 to TRBJ1-1; TRBD1 is a possible D gene (6 bases). This CDR3 spans 13 amino acids. Trimming took 7 bases from V and 10 from J, leaving 19 bases between them. The V gene's germline CDR1 is MNHEY and CDR2 SVGAGI. CDR3 in amino acids: CASNGRGWDAAFF. The CDR3 DNA reads TGTGCCAGCAACGGCAGGGGATGGGATGCAGCTTTCTTT.

This chain joins TRBV29-1 and TRBJ1-4; D gene ambiguous. The length of the CDR3 is 13 residues. Germline CDR1 SQVTM, CDR2 ANQGSEA. Trimming shortened V by 3 bases and J by 13 bases, and 18 bases separated the two germline ends. The CDR3 loop is CSVDERGWGGLFF. The CDR3, as DNA: TGCAGCGTTGATGAGCGGGGTTGGGGTGGACTGTTTTTT.

The chain links TRBV5-6 to TRBJ2-7; 10 positions agree with TRBD2. This CDR3 region has 15 residues. V dropped 4 bases and J dropped 4; count of bases not matched to a gene: 8. The germline CDR1 and CDR2 sequences are SGHDT and YYEEEE. The CDR3 sequence is CASSPISGRKYEQYF. The CDR3 bases are TGTGCCAGCAGCCCAATTAGCGGGAGGAAGTACGAGCAGTACTTC. Looking up the rest from reference TRBV5-6 and TRBJ2-7 gives the full variable domain: DAGVTQSPTHLIKTRGQQVTLRCSPKSGHDTVSWYQQALGQGPQFIFQYYEEEERQRGNFPDRFSGHQFPNYSSELNVNALLLGDSALYLCASSPISGRKYEQYFGPGTRLTVT.

This chain joins TRBV5-1 and TRBJ2-2; 9 nucleotides match TRBD2. The germline CDR1 and CDR2 sequences are SGHRS and YFSETQ. J lost 3 bases, V lost 2 bases, and 8 bases had no gene match. The CDR3 is 17 amino acids. CDR3 sequence reads: CASSFPPGLAHTGELFF. In DNA, the CDR3 is TGCGCCAGCAGCTTTCCGCCGGGACTAGCCCACACCGGGGAGCTGTTTTTT.

This chain uses TRBV19 with TRBJ1-5; 10 nucleotides line up with TRBD1. Germline V lookup: CDR1 LNHDA, CDR2 SQIVND (reference sequence). V trimming: 4 bases; J trimming: 6 bases; junction bases outside the gene matches: 6. CDR3 length: 15 amino acids. This CDR3 is CASSRAGQGFQPQHF. In DNA, the CDR3 is TGTGCCAGTAGTAGGGCGGGACAGGGGTTTCAGCCCCAGCATTTT.

V gene TRBV11-2 combines with J gene TRBJ2-1, with 7 bases that match TRBD2. This CDR3 has 14 amino acids. Trimming cost V 8 bases and J 7 bases; bases outside gene matches: 11. Germline assignment: CDR1 SGHAT and CDR2 FQNNGV. The CDR3 region is CASARGRASNEQFF. The CDR3 region has the DNA TGTGCCAGCGCCCGGGGGAGGGCGTCAAATGAGCAGTTCTTC.